The 2 T cell receptor beta chains presented below share a single source sample, sequenced in a study of control samples from healthy donors and cancer patients. Repertoires were generated with immunoSEQ multiplex PCR, while TCRdb's copy carries only in-frame clones and drops some. The sample lists some 73,000 clones, 85% to 95% seen once, with roughly 6.1% in the top ten. The sequenced sample was blood. The receptors were sampled from a woman between 40 and 50 years old in good health.

The V call is TRBV7-9, the J call TRBJ2-3; the match to TRBD1 covers 8 bases. The CDR3 covers 13 residues. V lost 10 bases and J lost 0; bases outside the gene matches: 3. Germline-derived CDR1 and CDR2 are SEHNR and FQNEAQ (reference sequence). The CDR3 loop reads CAIDRGSTDTQYF. The CDR3 DNA reads as TGTGCCATCGACAGGGGTAGCACAGATACGCAGTATTTT.

The rearrangement links TRBV7-2 to TRBJ2-3; D is undetermined. This CDR3 is built from 14 residues. The germline V gene has CDR1 SGHTA and CDR2 FQGNSA. The V end was cut by 3 bases, the J end by 0 bases, with 7 bases between. The CDR3 DNA follows: TGTGCCAGCAGCTTCCTTACCAGCACAGATACGCAGTATTTT. This codes for CASSFLTSTDTQYF.